This T cell receptor (beta chain) was documented in a study of cytomegalovirus exposure and HLA in healthy donors. Study as a whole: The 120 or so validation repertoires used the same platform as the roughly 670 first-cohort repertoires, a later analysis reported. Study-wide findings and caveats: CMV antigen specificity of a few CMV-associated chains was confirmed in vitro. The tendency of first-cohort TCR clusters to co-occur in the 130 or so validation repertoires was identified by a subsequent analysis.

The repertoire was sequenced with immunoSEQ multiplex PCR; TCRdb's copy has only in-frame clones and lacks some. The profile covers about 250,000 clones, with roughly 90% appearing a single time and 12% taken by the ten largest. Trimming stripped 7 bases from V and 4 bases from J, with 17 bases between. The CDR3 spans 14 residues. Germline-derived CDR1 and CDR2 are SGHVS and FQNEAQ. Concerning this clone itself: Its antigen is currently unknown.

V and J are TRBV7-8 and TRBJ2-7, with a weak D call TRBD2 (7 bases). Source material: PBMCs. The origin of this receptor is a man aged 18 to 30 in good health and CMV-seropositive. This chain's CDR3 is CASTPRGGNYEQYF. Written as DNA, the CDR3 is TGTGCCAGCACCCCTAGGGGGGGTAATTACGAGCAGTACTTC. The complete variable domain, with remaining parts taken from reference TRBV7-8 and TRBJ2-7, reads GAGVSQSPRYKVAKRGQDVALRCDPISGHVSLFWYQQALGQGPEFLTYFQNEAQLDKSGLPSDRFFAERPEGSVSTLKIQRTQQEDSAVYLCASTPRGGNYEQYFGPGTRLTVT.